Following are 26 T cell receptor beta chains from one sample sequenced in a study of T cell clonality in common variable immunodeficiency. Sequenced by immunoSEQ multiplex PCR; TCRdb stores in-frame clones only, minus some. This table holds tens of thousands of clones with no singletons; the top ten claim 0.8% to 1%. The specimen sequenced was peripheral blood mononuclear cells. All receptors derive from a person aged 18 to 70 in good health.

This clone is medium-sized within its sample. The read is 3 residues too short to cover the CDR3 end, so that end is filled in from the germline J gene. V gene TRBV14 combines with J gene TRBJ2-1; 10 nucleotides align to TRBD2. The CDR3 length is 19 residues. Germline CDR1 reads SGHDN; CDR2 reads FVKESK. Trimming took 0 bases from V and 6 from J; bases not matched to a gene: 14. The CDR3 spells CASSQDRLAGVSRLNEQFF. CDR3 DNA, as far as it was read: TGTGCCAGCAGCCAAGATAGGCTAGCGGGAGTCTCGAGGCTCAATGAG.

This clone has ten or more counts. The read ends 3 residues before the CDR3 terminus; that terminus is restored from the germline J gene. V is TRBV20-1 and J is TRBJ1-2, with D possibly TRBD1 on 6 matching bases. Germline values: CDR1 DFQATT, CDR2 SNEGSKA (reference sequence). The CDR3 runs to 13 residues. Between the trimmed V and J ends, which lost 0 bases and 4 bases, there was a span of 9 bases. The CDR3 bases that were read are TGCAGTGCTAGAGAAAGGGGGATCTATGGC. Translating gives CSARERGIYG. The full CDR3 protein is CSARERGIYGYTF.

In this sample, this clone turned up many times. The read gets to within 3 residues of the CDR3 end, and the germline J gene fills in the rest. The chain employs TRBV5-6 and TRBJ1-2, with D uncertain. Trimming stripped 0 bases from V and 4 bases from J, with 13 bases between. The germline CDR1 and CDR2 sequences are SGHDT and YYEEEE. The CDR3 is made up of 15 amino acids. The sequenced part of the CDR3 DNA is TGTGCCAGCAGCTTGGTTAGAGGGCGAGGCTATGGC. Its protein is CASSLVRGRGYG. The full CDR3 reads CASSLVRGRGYGYTF. Supplemented by reference TRBV5-6 and TRBJ1-2, the full variable domain reads DAGVTQSPTHLIKTRGQQVTLRCSPKSGHDTVSWYQQALGQGPQFIFQYYEEEERQRGNFPDRFSGHQFPNYSSELNVNALLLGDSALYLCASSLVRGRGYGYTFGSGTRLTVV.

This clone was picked up many times. The read ends 3 residues shy of where the CDR3 ends; the end is completed using the germline J gene. This chain connects TRBV12-3 or TRBV12-4 to TRBJ1-2, with 11 bases aligning to TRBD1. V shed 3 bases, J shed 6 bases, and the junction held 12 bases outside the gene matches. CDR3 length equals 17 residues. CDR3 amino acids: CASSFKRLGQGVDGYTF. CDR3 DNA (partial): TGTGCCAGCAGTTTCAAGCGCCTGGGACAGGGGGTTGATGGC.

This clone was seen many times. From the germline J gene comes the end of the CDR3, since the read stops 3 residues before it. The chain employs TRBV20-1 and TRBJ1-2; tentatively, D is TRBD1 (5 bases). Between the trimmed V and J ends, which lost 6 bases and 2 bases, there was a span of 7 bases. This CDR3 contains 11 residues. Per germline, CDR1 DFQATT and CDR2 SNEGSKA (reference sequence). CDR3 DNA (partial): TGCAGTGCCGGGGGGAACTATGGC. Its protein is CSAGGNYG. The whole CDR3 protein reads CSAGGNYGYTF.

Sample share makes this clone medium-sized. The CDR3 end is not reached by the read, which stops 3 residues before it; the germline J gene fills it in. V usage is TRBV29-1 and J usage is TRBJ1-1; a possible D gene is TRBD1 (6 bases). V was pared by 4 bases and J by 3 bases, with 12 bases between. The CDR3 runs to 13 residues. Germline V gene data show CDR1 as SQVTM and CDR2 as ANQGSEA. The CDR3: CSVANRADTEAFF. The part of the CDR3 DNA that was read is TGCAGCGTTGCGAACAGGGCGGACACTGAA.

This clone was recorded many times. Germline is not matched at one junction end, which may reflect a read error. The CDR3 extends 3 residues past the end of the read, so its final part is completed from the germline J gene. Other nucleotide sequences in the sample specify the same CDR3. The chain has TRBV30 and TRBJ2-7, with TRBD1 identical over 7 bases. Germline CDR1 GTSNPN, CDR2 SVGIG (reference sequence). The CDR3 extends over 15 amino acids. This CDR3 reads CAWDTGTAVSYEQYF. CDR3 bases read: TGCGCCTGGGACACCGGGACAGCCGTCTCCTACGAG.

This clone was seen at least ten times. The CDR3 is cut off 3 residues early in the read; its end comes from the germline J gene. The chain carries TRBV6-2 or TRBV6-3 and TRBJ2-7; D may be TRBD1 (5 bases). The CDR3 totals 15 residues. In germline, CDR1 is MNHEY, CDR2 SVGEGT. The V gene lost 6 bases and the J gene lost 2 bases, with 17 bases spanning the gap. The DNA read from the CDR3 is TGTGCCAGCAGCTTACCAGGGTCCCAAGCCTACGAG. Protein: CASSLPGSQAYE. The CDR3 reads in full as CASSLPGSQAYEQYF.

The table lists this clone with many counts. Coverage ceases 3 residues before the CDR3 finishes, and the germline J gene fills in the end. V and J are TRBV18 and TRBJ1-2; 10 nucleotides line up with TRBD1. Germline lookup yields CDR1 KGHSH and CDR2 LQKENI. After removal of 1 base from V and 6 bases from J, the junction contained 8 bases not matched to a gene. The CDR3 loop spans 16 amino acids. CDR3 DNA, as far as it was read: TGTGCCAGCTCACCACTCTCCCTGGACAGGGGGAATGGC. Protein sequence: CASSPLSLDRGNG. The full CDR3 protein is CASSPLSLDRGNGYTF.

This clone has at least ten counts. The read finishes 3 residues shy of the CDR3 end, and the germline J gene is used to complete it. This chain links TRBV11-2 with TRBJ2-7; TRBD1 aligns across 11 bases. This CDR3 has 15 residues. Per the germline V gene, CDR1 is SGHAT and CDR2 is FQNNGV. V lost 3 bases, J lost 5 bases, and 6 bases stayed unmatched. Here the CDR3 reads CASSFRTGGMNEQYF. The sequenced CDR3 bases are TGTGCCAGCAGCTTCAGGACAGGGGGCATGAACGAG.

This clone showed up many times. The sequence runs out 3 residues before the end of the CDR3; the remainder is reconstructed from the germline J gene. The J gene is TRBJ2-7, the V gene TRBV7-8, with 8 bases fitting TRBD1. Germline assignment: CDR1 SGHVS and CDR2 FQNEAQ. The CDR3 sequence is 15 residues long. V gave up 8 bases and J gave up 1 base; unmatched junction bases: 10. CDR3 in amino acids: CASGSRQGPSYEQYF. The DNA read from the CDR3 is TGTGCCAGCGGGTCCCGACAGGGGCCTTCCTACGAG.

There are many counts of this clone. The read terminates 3 residues before the CDR3 end, so the remaining end is supplied by the germline J gene. The chain has TRBV11-2 and TRBJ2-3; 10 nucleotides line up with TRBD1. After removal of 6 bases from V and 3 bases from J, the junction contained 3 bases not matched to a gene. The CDR3 has 14 residues. Germline loops: CDR1 SGHAT, CDR2 FQNNGV. Partial CDR3 DNA: TGTGCCAGCAGACAGGGACAGGGGACAGATACG. Translating gives CASRQGQGTDT. The full CDR3 protein is CASRQGQGTDTQYF.

This clone was seen at least ten times. CDR3 in amino acids: CASTKGGSGANVLTF. Partial CDR3 DNA: TGTGCCAGCACCAAAGGGGGCTCTGGGGCCAACGTC. The chain joins TRBV7-2 to TRBJ2-6; tentative D call: TRBD1 (6 bases). Read data end 3 residues before the CDR3 end; the end is taken from the germline J gene. The CDR3 is 15 residues long. The germline V and J ends were trimmed by 7 bases and 0 bases, with 10 bases remaining between them. The germline V gene has CDR1 SGHTA and CDR2 FQGNSA.

Ten or more counts support this clone. The read terminates 3 residues before the CDR3 end, so the remaining end is supplied by the germline J gene. The chain joins TRBV18 to TRBJ1-1; 7 nucleotides agree with TRBD1. CDR1 KGHSH and CDR2 LQKENI come from the germline V gene. The CDR3 spans 18 residues. V lost 0 bases and J lost 1; bases outside the gene matches: 11. The CDR3 sequence is CASSPPLGRDRGNTEAFF. CDR3 bases read: TGTGCCAGCTCACCACCCTTAGGACGGGACAGAGGGAACACTGAA.

This clone was counted ten times or more. The sequenced CDR3 bases are TGTGCCAGCAGCGTGTCCGCGGGAGGGCCCGGAGATACG. As protein: CASSVSAGGPGDT. The entire CDR3 protein reads CASSVSAGGPGDTQYF. The chain joins TRBV9 to TRBJ2-3; TRBD2 aligns across 9 bases. The CDR3 extends 3 residues past the end of the read, so its final part is completed from the germline J gene. V trimming: 2 bases; J trimming: 5 bases; junction bases outside the gene matches: 9. Germline assignment: CDR1 SGDLS and CDR2 YYNGEE. The CDR3 spans 16 residues.

This clone was seen at least ten times. Sequencing ends 3 residues short of the CDR3 end; the germline J gene provides the rest. The chain uses TRBV20-1 and TRBJ1-2; maybe TRBD1 (6 bases). CDR1 is DFQATT and CDR2 is SNEGSKA in the germline V gene (reference sequence). This CDR3 has 13 residues. The ends were cut back, 0 bases at V and 5 bases at J, with 10 bases in the middle. CDR3: CSARDIQGYGYTF. The sequenced CDR3 bases are TGCAGTGCTAGAGATATACAGGGTTATGGC.

This clone was recorded at least ten times. Read coverage stops 3 residues before the CDR3 terminus; the germline J gene supplies the remainder. J is TRBJ1-1 and V is TRBV7-9; D call uncertain. With 5 bases removed from V and 1 base from J, the gap between germline ends came to 14 bases. CDR1 and CDR2 (germline): SEHNR, FQNEAQ (reference sequence). This CDR3 is built from 15 residues. CDR3 residues: CASSKRGPENTEAFF. CDR3 DNA (partial): TGTGCCAGCAGCAAACGGGGTCCCGAGAACACTGAA. Full variable domain (outside the CDR3, taken from reference TRBV7-9 and TRBJ1-1): DTGVSQNPRHKITKRGQNVTFRCDPISEHNRLYWYRQTLGQGPEFLTYFQNEAQLEKSRLLSDRFSAERPKGSFSTLEIQRTEQGDSAMYLCASSKRGPENTEAFFGQGTRLTVV.

This clone was detected ten times or more. The read falls 3 residues short of the CDR3 end, and the missing part is taken from the germline J gene. The chain has TRBV15 and TRBJ2-7; D may be TRBD1 (6 bases). CDR3 length equals 15 residues. The V end lost 0 bases, the J end lost 5 bases, and 14 bases lay between the germline ends. The V gene's germline CDR1 is LNHNV and CDR2 YYDKDF (reference sequence). The CDR3 sequence: CATSREPSGDDEQYF. CDR3 bases read: TGTGCCACCAGCAGAGAGCCCTCAGGGGACGACGAG. The full variable domain, in which reference TRBV15 and TRBJ2-7 provide the parts outside the CDR3, is DAMVIQNPRYQVTQFGKPVTLSCSQTLNHNVMYWYQQKSSQAPKLLFHYYDKDFNNEADTPDNFQSRRPNTSFCFLDIRSPGLGDTAMYLCATSREPSGDDEQYFGPGTRLTVT.

This clone appeared many times. CDR3 sequence reads: CASSLAQGGVETQYF. The CDR3 DNA, read in part, is TGTGCCAGCAGCTTGGCACAGGGGGGGGTAGAGACC. V usage is TRBV5-5 and J usage is TRBJ2-5; the D gene is possibly TRBD1 (8 bases). The sequence runs out 3 residues before the end of the CDR3; the remainder is reconstructed from the germline J gene. The V gene's germline CDR1 is SGHKS and CDR2 YYEKEE (reference sequence). The CDR3 runs to 15 residues. V dropped 0 bases and J dropped 4 bases, with 13 bases sitting between them.

In its sample, this clone was seen many times. Coverage ceases 3 residues before the CDR3 finishes, and the germline J gene fills in the end. The chain combines TRBV5-4 with TRBJ1-2; 7 nucleotides match TRBD1. Per germline, CDR1 SGHNT and CDR2 YYREEE (reference sequence). V lost 4 bases, J lost 1 base, and 7 bases stayed unmatched. The CDR3 length is 15 residues. The part of the CDR3 DNA that was read is TGTGCCAGCAGCCCAGGAGGGGGCCATAACTATGGC. Its translation: CASSPGGGHNYG. The complete CDR3 protein is CASSPGGGHNYGYTF.

This clone was seen repeatedly, ten times or more. Read data end 3 residues before the CDR3 end; the end is taken from the germline J gene. The chain carries TRBV5-1 and TRBJ1-4, with TRBD1 matching 7 bases. Germline CDR1 reads SGHRS; CDR2 reads YFSETQ. There are 14 residues in the CDR3. The CDR3 here is CASSYTGVGDGLFF. The CDR3 bases that were read are TGCGCCAGCAGCTACACAGGGGTAGGTGATGGA.

Notes on this clone: The read ends 3 residues before the CDR3 terminus; that terminus is restored from the germline J gene. The chain combines TRBV19 with TRBJ1-5, with a weak D call TRBD1 (5 bases). The CDR3 is 15 residues long. Germline CDR1 and CDR2: LNHDA and SQIVND (reference sequence). Trimming removed 4 bases at V and 3 bases at J, with 13 bases between. The CDR3: CASSTRDSINQPQHF. The sequenced part of the CDR3 DNA is TGTGCCAGTAGTACGCGAGACAGTATCAATCAGCCC.

This clone appeared many times. The CDR3 end is not reached by the read, which stops 3 residues before it; the germline J gene fills it in. The genes are TRBV6-4 and TRBJ2-2; the D gene is possibly TRBD2 (6 bases). This CDR3 has 16 amino acids. The V gene lost 0 bases and the J gene lost 3 bases, with 11 bases spanning the gap. Germline V gene sequence: CDR1 MRHNA, CDR2 SNTAGT. The CDR3 loop reads CASSDSQWGDTGELFF. The covered CDR3 bases are TGTGCCAGCAGTGACTCTCAATGGGGGGACACCGGGGAG.

This clone appeared many times. From the germline J gene comes the end of the CDR3, since the read stops 3 residues before it. The rearrangement joins TRBV6-1 to TRBJ2-4, with 11 positions matching TRBD2. The germline V gene encodes CDR1 MNHNS and CDR2 SASEGT. The CDR3 covers 15 residues. J lost 7 bases, V lost 3 bases, and 5 bases had no gene match. The part of the CDR3 DNA that was read is TGTGCCAGCAGTGACTTAGCGGGGGGGTTGAACATT. Translation: CASSDLAGGLNI. In full, the CDR3 is CASSDLAGGLNIQYF.

This clone was seen at least ten times. The read is 3 residues too short to cover the CDR3 end, so that end is filled in from the germline J gene. The chain employs TRBV20-1 and TRBJ2-1, with 8 bases lining up with TRBD2. The CDR3 has 15 amino acids. Germline assignment: CDR1 DFQATT and CDR2 SNEGSKA (reference sequence). V trimming: 3 bases; J trimming: 8 bases; junction bases outside the gene matches: 12. The CDR3 spells CSASLRGGRQDEQFF. The part of the CDR3 DNA that was read is TGCAGTGCTAGTTTAAGAGGCGGGAGGCAGGATGAG.

This clone came up many times. CDR3: CASSFIGTSKQPQHF. CDR3 DNA, as far as it was read: TGTGCCAGCAGTTTTATCGGGACATCAAAACAGCCC. The chain is built from TRBV6-2 or TRBV6-3 and TRBJ1-5; D is possibly TRBD1 (6 bases). The CDR3 is cut off 3 residues early in the read; its end comes from the germline J gene. The CDR3 sequence is 15 residues long. Trimming removed 4 bases from V and 7 bases from J, with 17 bases in between. Germline loops: CDR1 MNHEY, CDR2 SVGEGT.